The present T cell receptor beta chain was sequenced within a study of beta chain features in type 1 diabetes. Study-wide findings and caveats: Sampled from patients, naive, central memory and Treg TCRB repertoires appeared more similar than those sampled from healthy donors.

V was trimmed by 6 bases and J by 1 base, leaving 12 bases between them. This CDR3 spans 14 amino acids. Germline CDR1 and CDR2: SNHLY and FYNNEI. Sequencing targeted expressed TCRB transcripts, as all isolated RNA had been reverse transcribed. Assay used: immunoSEQ multiplex PCR; TCRdb lists only in-frame clones, some missing. The table records 810,000 or so clones, about a sixth of them present only once. This clone occurred a few times. The antigen is unknown. This TCR was recovered from a woman between 18 and 29 years old in good health. The V gene is TRBV2, the J gene TRBJ1-2, with D possibly matching TRBD1 (6 bases). Sample: naive CD4+ T cells from blood. CDR3 residues: CASRPGQFNYGYTF. In nucleotides, the CDR3 is TGTGCCAGCAGGCCAGGACAGTTTAACTATGGCTACACCTTC.